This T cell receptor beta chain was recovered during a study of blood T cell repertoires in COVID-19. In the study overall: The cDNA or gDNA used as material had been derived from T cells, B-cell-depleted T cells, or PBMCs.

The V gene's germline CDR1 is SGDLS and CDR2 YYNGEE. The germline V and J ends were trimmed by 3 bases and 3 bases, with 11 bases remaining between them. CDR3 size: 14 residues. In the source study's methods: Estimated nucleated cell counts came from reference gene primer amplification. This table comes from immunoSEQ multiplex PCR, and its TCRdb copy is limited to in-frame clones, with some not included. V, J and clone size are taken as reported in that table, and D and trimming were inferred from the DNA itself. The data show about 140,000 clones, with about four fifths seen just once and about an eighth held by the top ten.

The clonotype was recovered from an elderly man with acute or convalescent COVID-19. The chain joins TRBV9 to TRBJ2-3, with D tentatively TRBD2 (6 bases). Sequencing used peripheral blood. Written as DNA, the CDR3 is TGTGCCAGCAGCGATCGCGGGATGACAGATACGCAGTATTTT. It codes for CASSDRGMTDTQYF.